Below, 27 T cell receptor beta chains from the same sample are listed, as sequenced in a study of blood T cell repertoires in COVID-19. Repertoires were generated with immunoSEQ multiplex PCR, while TCRdb's copy carries only in-frame clones and drops some. Counted here are fewer than 200,000 clones, roughly 80% occurring once; the ten biggest clones make up around 7%. Sequencing input: PBMCs or T cells enriched from blood (not recorded which). The receptor set was obtained from a man in his fifties who had recovered from COVID-19.

In DNA form, the CDR3 reads TGTGCCAGTAGTATCTTGGGGAGGGGGATCTCCGAGCAGTACTTC. It is translated as CASSILGRGISEQYF. This sequence joins TRBV19 and TRBJ2-7, with D tentatively TRBD2 (7 bases). The CDR3 runs 15 residues. Germline-derived CDR1 and CDR2 are LNHDA and SQIVND (reference sequence). V shed 3 bases and J shed 6 bases, with 18 bases lying between them.

The chain employs TRBV24-1 and TRBJ2-3, with TRBD2 identical over 7 bases. Germline-derived CDR1 and CDR2 are KGHDR and SFDVKD. Germline trimming cut 3 bases from V and 1 base from J; bases unmatched to any gene: 3. The CDR3 has 15 residues. In nucleotides, the CDR3 is TGTGCCACCAGTGATACAACTAGCGGCACAGATACGCAGTATTTT. The encoded protein is CATSDTTSGTDTQYF.

J is TRBJ1-4 and V is TRBV4-3; 7 positions agree with TRBD1. CDR3 size: 17 residues. The J segment lost 4 bases and the V segment lost 0 bases, leaving 8 bases of the junction unmatched. Germline V CDR1 and CDR2: LGHNA, YSLEER. The CDR3 region is CASSQEGTGTVNEKLFF. The CDR3 nucleotides read TGCGCCAGCAGCCAAGAGGGGACCGGGACAGTTAATGAAAAACTGTTTTTT.

The CDR3 spells CASSLAWGQVQETQYF. For the CDR3, the DNA is TGTGCCAGCAGCTTAGCGTGGGGACAGGTACAAGAGACCCAGTACTTC. The chain uses TRBV7-9 and TRBJ2-5; 8 nucleotides align to TRBD1. The CDR3 length is 16 residues. Trimming at V came to 0 bases and at J to 2 bases, leaving 5 bases not matched to a gene. The germline gives CDR1 SEHNR, CDR2 FQNEAQ (reference sequence).

The chain couples TRBV7-9 to TRBJ2-2; TRBD1 agrees at 9 bases. This CDR3 region has 16 residues. Germline CDR1 SEHNR, CDR2 FQNEAQ (reference sequence). J lost 7 bases, V lost 1 base, and 7 bases had no gene match. The CDR3 nucleotides are TGTGCCAGCAGCTTAGAAGGGACAGGGAAGGTCGGGGAGCTGTTTTTT. It encodes CASSLEGTGKVGELFF.

The chain is built from TRBV2 and TRBJ1-3, with 7 positions matching TRBD1. The germline V gene has CDR1 SNHLY and CDR2 FYNNEI. V gave up 6 bases and J gave up 0 bases; unmatched junction bases: 8. CDR3 length equals 16 residues. DNA for the CDR3: TGTGCCAGCAGGAGGGGACAGTCGGCCTCTGGAAACACCATATATTTT. Protein: CASRRGQSASGNTIYF.

This clone was counted between two and nine times. CDR3 sequence (DNA): TGTGCCAGCAGCCACAATAATGGTGAGCAGTTCTTC. Its protein product is CASSHNNGEQFF. The rearrangement uses TRBV27 and TRBJ2-1; D call uncertain. CDR3 length: 12 amino acids. The germline V and J ends were trimmed by 6 bases and 9 bases, with 12 bases remaining between them. Germline CDR1 is MNHEY and CDR2 is SMNVEV (reference sequence).

The rearrangement joins TRBV30 to TRBJ2-1, with D possibly being TRBD2 (6 bases). The V end was cut by 0 bases, the J end by 2 bases, with 20 bases between. The CDR3 consists of 18 residues. Germline CDR1 is GTSNPN and CDR2 is SVGIG (reference sequence). The CDR3 spells CAWSVLPGLARTYNEQFF. The CDR3 DNA is TGTGCCTGGAGTGTACTGCCGGGTCTAGCGCGAACCTACAATGAGCAGTTCTTC. The whole variable domain, remainder taken from reference TRBV30 and TRBJ2-1, is SQTIHQWPATLVQPVGSPLSLECTVEGTSNPNLYWYRQAAGRGLQLLFYSVGIGQISSEVPQNLSASRPQDRQFILSSKKLLLSDSGFYLCAWSVLPGLARTYNEQFFGPGTRLTVL.

This clone was counted a few times. The chain uses TRBV2 and TRBJ1-5; perhaps TRBD1 as D (5 bases). From germline, CDR1 is SNHLY and CDR2 FYNNEI. V lost 3 bases, J lost 7 bases, and 7 bases lay in between. This CDR3 contains 12 residues. CDR3 protein: CASSDGGQPQHF. In DNA form, the CDR3 reads TGTGCCAGCAGTGACGGGGGGCAGCCCCAGCATTTT.

The chain recombines TRBV29-1 with TRBJ1-1; a weak D match, TRBD1 (5 bases). Between the trimmed V and J ends, which lost 3 bases and 8 bases, there was a span of 7 bases. The CDR3 loop spans 10 amino acids. Germline V gene sequence: CDR1 SQVTM, CDR2 ANQGSEA. The CDR3: CSVDNREAFF. CDR3 nucleotide sequence: TGCAGCGTTGATAACAGGGAAGCTTTCTTT.

The chain joins TRBV19 to TRBJ2-2, with 9 bases that match TRBD1. Germline V gives CDR1 LNHDA, CDR2 SQIVND (reference sequence). The V segment lost 0 bases and the J segment 6 bases; nucleotides outside the gene matches: 5. CDR3 length: 16 residues. CDR3 in DNA: TGTGCCAGTAGTATAGAAGGGACAGGGAAGGCCGGGGAGCTGTTTTTT. As protein: CASSIEGTGKAGELFF.

The rearrangement links TRBV7-2 to TRBJ2-7; D might be TRBD1 (7 bases). The germline V and J ends were trimmed by 5 bases and 4 bases, with 15 bases remaining between them. The CDR3 has 14 residues. Germline CDR1 SGHTA, CDR2 FQGNSA. The CDR3 is CASSRPGGQYEQYF. The CDR3 DNA is TGTGCCAGCAGCCGTCCAGGGGGGCAGTACGAGCAGTACTTC.

The J gene is TRBJ2-7, the V gene TRBV18; 7 bases are shared with TRBD2. The CDR3 sequence is 15 residues long. V dropped 2 bases and J dropped 1; count of bases not matched to a gene: 5. Germline V gene sequence: CDR1 KGHSH, CDR2 LQKENI. The CDR3 nucleotides read TGTGCCAGCTCACCAGGCACGGGGGGATCCTACGAGCAGTACTTC. This encodes CASSPGTGGSYEQYF.

The chain links TRBV2 to TRBJ2-1, with TRBD2 matching over 7 bases. The junction had 9 bases not matched to a gene; V was cut back by 5 bases and J by 5 bases. From germline, CDR1 is SNHLY and CDR2 FYNNEI. The CDR3 is 15 amino acids. For the CDR3, the DNA is TGTGCCAGCAGTCCCCAGGGTGGGGGGGACAATGAGCAGTTCTTC. Translating it yields CASSPQGGGDNEQFF.

The chain employs TRBV5-4 and TRBJ2-4, with TRBD2 as a possible D gene (6 bases). The V end was cut by 1 base, the J end by 3 bases, with 11 bases between. The length of the CDR3 is 15 residues. Per germline, CDR1 SGHNT and CDR2 YYREEE (reference sequence). DNA of the CDR3: TGTGCCAGCAGCTTGACGGGGGTCGGCAAAAACATTCAGTACTTC. Amino acids: CASSLTGVGKNIQYF.

The V call is TRBV6-5, the J call TRBJ2-1; possibly TRBD2 for D (6 bases). The germline V gene encodes CDR1 MNHEY and CDR2 SVGAGI. The V gene lost 7 bases and the J gene lost 1 base, with 11 bases spanning the gap. The CDR3 is 14 residues long. CDR3: CASTQAGSYNEQFF. The CDR3 coding sequence is TGTGCCAGCACCCAGGCGGGGTCCTACAATGAGCAGTTCTTC.

In regard to this clone: The DNA is left out, because the CDR3 cannot be placed on it with certainty; the CDR3 is given as TCRdb lists it. The chain joins TRBV29-1 to TRBJ1-2; TRBD1, the D gene given by the table, was not confirmed from the DNA. Germline assignment: CDR1 SQVTM and CDR2 ANQGSEA. Counting both end residues, the CDR3 totals 19 amino acids. The CDR3 loop reads CSVVPGQFFGESTAYGYTF.

The rearrangement joins TRBV10-3 to TRBJ2-6; 15 nucleotides agree with TRBD2. This CDR3 has 16 residues. V was clipped by 10 bases and J by 4 bases; unmatched bases: 5. Germline V gene data show CDR1 as ENHRY and CDR2 as SYGVKD. The CDR3 bases are TGTGCCACCCGGACTAGCGGGGGGGCCGGGGCCAACGTCCTGACTTTC. It translates to CATRTSGGAGANVLTF.

The rearrangement links TRBV2 to TRBJ1-5, with D possibly being TRBD1 (5 bases). Germline loops: CDR1 SNHLY, CDR2 FYNNEI. V was clipped by 5 bases and J by 0 bases, with 11 bases between them. CDR3 length: 15 amino acids. The CDR3 loop reads CASSRDSNSNQPQHF. CDR3 DNA: TGTGCCAGCAGTCGCGACAGTAATAGCAATCAGCCCCAGCATTTT.

This clone was recorded once. The chain combines TRBV7-2 with TRBJ2-3; no definite D call. The CDR3 totals 13 residues. Germline CDR1 reads SGHTA; CDR2 reads FQGNSA. Trimming pared 5 bases from V and 1 base from J, leaving 7 bases between. For the CDR3, the DNA is TGTGCCAGCAGCCTGAGCCGCACAGATACGCAGTATTTT. Translation: CASSLSRTDTQYF.

J is TRBJ1-4 and V is TRBV4-2, with TRBD1 identical over 7 bases. CDR3 length: 14 amino acids. CDR1 is LGHNA, CDR2 YNFKEQ, per germline. V was clipped by 1 base and J by 4 bases; unmatched bases: 0. The CDR3 DNA reads TGTGCCAGCAGCCAAGGGACAGGTAATGAAAAACTGTTTTTT. It codes for CASSQGTGNEKLFF.

The V gene is TRBV6-6, the J gene TRBJ1-6; D ambiguous. Trimming took off 7 bases at V and 0 bases at J, with 7 bases between the two ends. CDR1 MNHNY and CDR2 SVGAGI come from the germline V gene (reference sequence). The CDR3 runs to 14 residues. The CDR3: CASTESSYNSPLHF. The CDR3 nucleotides are TGTGCCAGCACCGAGAGCTCCTATAATTCACCCCTCCACTTT.

The chain joins TRBV4-1 to TRBJ1-4, with D maybe TRBD1 (5 bases). The germline gives CDR1 MGHRA, CDR2 YSYEKL. Trimming left V 0 bases short and J 5 bases short, with 10 bases between. The CDR3 spans 15 residues. The chain's CDR3 is CASSQDGGGNEKLFF. DNA of the CDR3: TGCGCCAGCAGCCAAGACGGCGGGGGGAATGAAAAACTGTTTTTT.

V and J are TRBV6-5 and TRBJ1-1; D ambiguous. Trimming took 0 bases from V and 1 from J, leaving 12 bases between them. CDR3 length: 16 amino acids. Germline V gene data show CDR1 as MNHEY and CDR2 as SVGAGI. The CDR3 region has the DNA TGTGCCAGCAGTTACTCGACACTGGCAGCGAACACTGAAGCTTTCTTT. Translating it yields CASSYSTLAANTEAFF.

In this sample, this clone turned up once. The rearrangement links TRBV24-1 to TRBJ2-1; possibly TRBD2 for D (6 bases). Germline lookup yields CDR1 KGHDR and CDR2 SFDVKD. Trimming stripped 2 bases from V and 7 bases from J, with 17 bases between. The CDR3 has 16 amino acids. This chain's CDR3 is CATSDSGTSNRNEQFF. In DNA, the CDR3 is TGTGCCACCAGTGATTCCGGGACTTCTAATCGGAATGAGCAGTTCTTC.

Only one count was recorded for this clone. V usage is TRBV11-2 and J usage is TRBJ2-3, with 10 nucleotides matching TRBD2. The trim removed 2 bases at V and 1 base at J, leaving 0 bases unmatched. Germline CDR1 SGHAT, CDR2 FQNNGV. The CDR3 spans 15 residues. Written as DNA, the CDR3 is TGTGCCAGCAGCTTACTAGCGGGGGGCACAGATACGCAGTATTTT. This codes for CASSLLAGGTDTQYF.

The chain is built from TRBV9 and TRBJ1-2; TRBD1 is a possible D gene (6 bases). There are 13 residues in the CDR3. Trimming shortened V by 0 bases and J by 6 bases, and 9 bases separated the two germline ends. CDR1 and CDR2 from the germline V gene are SGDLS and YYNGEE. CDR3 in amino acids: CASSVAAGDGYTF. The CDR3 DNA follows: TGTGCCAGCAGCGTAGCGGCAGGGGATGGCTACACCTTC.